The 19 T cell receptor beta chains below were found in one sample sequenced in a study of OX40 agonist ivuxolimab in advanced cancers. TCRdb's table, derived via immunoSEQ multiplex PCR, lists solely in-frame clones and lacks some. This table has tens of thousands of clones, around 90% appearing once. Specimen: CD4+ or CD8+ T cells sorted from blood, collected in a trial of the OX40 agonist ivuxolimab. The source of these receptors is an adult with an advanced solid tumor such as melanoma, head and neck, liver or kidney cancer.

This clone appeared once. V usage is TRBV28 and J usage is TRBJ2-5; the match to TRBD2 covers 13 bases. The CDR3 is 15 residues long. With 4 bases clipped from V and 4 bases from J, the junction kept 3 bases outside the gene matches. Germline V CDR1 and CDR2: MDHEN, SYDVKM. The CDR3 sequence: CASSSGTSGVETQYF. CDR3 bases: TGTGCCAGCAGTTCCGGGACTAGCGGGGTAGAGACCCAGTACTTC.

This rearrangement joins TRBV5-1 to TRBJ1-6; a weak D match, TRBD1 (5 bases). The ends were cut back, 4 bases at V and 1 base at J, with 12 bases in the middle. CDR3 length: 16 amino acids. Germline lookup yields CDR1 SGHRS and CDR2 YFSETQ. CDR3 residues: CASSPWEGSYNSPLHF. CDR3 DNA: TGCGCCAGCAGCCCTTGGGAGGGGTCCTATAATTCACCCCTCCACTTT.

The CDR3 nucleotides are TGTGCCAGCAGCCAAGGACAGGGAATACGAGAGACCCAGTACTTC. It specifies CASSQGQGIRETQYF. This rearrangement joins TRBV13 to TRBJ2-5; 8 bases map to TRBD1. From germline, CDR1 is PRHDT and CDR2 FYEKMQ (reference sequence). This CDR3 has 15 residues. Trimming at V came to 5 bases and at J to 4 bases, leaving 9 bases not matched to a gene.

V usage is TRBV7-2 and J usage is TRBJ2-3; no clear D gene. This CDR3 has 16 residues. The germline gives CDR1 SGHTA, CDR2 FQGNSA. With 5 bases removed from V and 0 bases from J, the gap between germline ends came to 15 bases. The CDR3: CASSPGSHPSTDTQYF. The CDR3 DNA reads TGTGCCAGCAGCCCGGGTTCCCACCCTAGCACAGATACGCAGTATTTT.

This chain uses TRBV7-2 with TRBJ1-5; 7 positions agree with TRBD1. Germline-derived CDR1 and CDR2 are SGHTA and FQGNSA. This CDR3 has 14 amino acids. V was clipped by 4 bases and J by 7 bases; unmatched bases: 7. CDR3 protein: CASSSRSGGQPQHF. The CDR3 region has the DNA TGTGCCAGCAGCTCCAGATCAGGGGGGCAGCCCCAGCATTTT. Supplemented by reference TRBV7-2 and TRBJ1-5, the full variable domain reads GAGVSQSPSNKVTEKGKDVELRCDPISGHTALYWYRQSLGQGLEFLIYFQGNSAPDKSGLPSDRFSAERTGGSVSTLTIQRTQQEDSAVYLCASSSRSGGQPQHFGDGTRLSIL.

The chain carries TRBV28 and TRBJ2-1, with TRBD1 as a possible D gene (5 bases). Germline CDR1 MDHEN, CDR2 SYDVKM. Trimming pared 1 base from V and 0 bases from J, leaving 10 bases between. CDR3 length equals 16 residues. This chain's CDR3 is CASSLLGQGSYNEQFF. The CDR3 DNA follows: TGTGCCAGCAGTTTATTAGGTCAGGGCTCCTACAATGAGCAGTTCTTC.

The chain recombines TRBV9 with TRBJ2-1; possibly TRBD2 for D (6 bases). Germline-derived CDR1 and CDR2 are SGDLS and YYNGEE. V gave up 5 bases and J gave up 4 bases, with 13 bases separating them. The CDR3 has 14 residues. The chain's CDR3 is CASRRGPNYNEQFF. CDR3 coding DNA: TGTGCCAGCAGGCGGGGACCTAATTACAATGAGCAGTTCTTC.

The gene calls are TRBV23-1 and TRBJ1-1; D is unclear. TRBV23-1 is identified as an open reading frame with a role that is uncertain. The CDR3 consists of 18 residues. The V gene lost 2 bases and the J gene lost 3 bases, with 22 bases spanning the gap. Here the CDR3 DNA reads TGCGCCAGCAGTCAAGGGAACGCCCCATCAGGCCGGTACACTGAAGCTTTCTTT. This sequence encodes CASSQGNAPSGRYTEAFF.

The chain links TRBV18 to TRBJ2-1, with 14 bases matching TRBD2. The CDR3 is made up of 17 amino acids. In germline, CDR1 is KGHSH, CDR2 LQKENI. The trim removed 3 bases at V and 8 bases at J, leaving 9 bases unmatched. CDR3 in DNA: TGTGCCAGCTCACCCCCGACTAGCGGGGGGGCGAGCGATGAGCAGTTCTTC. Amino acids: CASSPPTSGGASDEQFF.

This clone was detected only a few times. V and J are TRBV9 and TRBJ1-2, with D uncertain. The CDR3 runs 13 residues. V lost 0 bases to trimming and J lost 1 base, with 4 bases between them. Germline V gives CDR1 SGDLS, CDR2 YYNGEE. CDR3 sequence (DNA): TGTGCCAGCAGCGTAGGTTTTAACTATGGCTACACCTTC. Encoded protein: CASSVGFNYGYTF.

This chain uses TRBV5-5 with TRBJ2-5; unclear D gene. The CDR3 loop spans 13 amino acids. Germline CDR1 is SGHKS and CDR2 is YYEKEE (reference sequence). Trimming took 3 bases from V and 2 from J, leaving 8 bases between them. CDR3 bases: TGTGCCAGCAGCTGGGCTCCACAAGAGACCCAGTACTTC. Translation: CASSWAPQETQYF.

The chain has TRBV5-1 and TRBJ2-3; 8 bases fit TRBD1. V was pared by 9 bases and J by 4 bases, with 7 bases of the junction left unmatched. CDR1 and CDR2 from the germline V gene are SGHRS and YFSETQ. The CDR3 totals 13 residues. CDR3 in amino acids: CATTGGMADTQYF. For the CDR3, the DNA is TGCGCCACTACAGGGGGGATGGCAGATACGCAGTATTTT.

This clone was detected a few times. The chain has TRBV9 and TRBJ1-5; possible D gene TRBD1, 6 bases. Trimming cost V 4 bases and J 3 bases, with 11 bases left between them. CDR3 length equals 14 residues. Germline values: CDR1 SGDLS, CDR2 YYNGEE. The CDR3 DNA reads TGTGCCAGCAGCCCAGGGGTGAACAATCAGCCCCAGCATTTT. Encoded protein: CASSPGVNNQPQHF.

The chain combines TRBV27 with TRBJ2-7; D may be TRBD2 (6 bases). The V gene lost 4 bases and the J gene lost 3 bases, with 16 bases spanning the gap. The germline V gene encodes CDR1 MNHEY and CDR2 SMNVEV (reference sequence). The CDR3 has 15 amino acids. The CDR3 region is CASSWRDSRSYEQYF. DNA for the CDR3: TGTGCCAGCAGTTGGCGGGACTCTCGGAGCTACGAGCAGTACTTC.

The gene calls are TRBV11-1 and TRBJ2-7; 7 bases are shared with TRBD1. The CDR3 extends over 14 amino acids. Per the germline V gene, CDR1 is SGHAT and CDR2 is FQDESV (reference sequence). V gave up 5 bases and J gave up 7 bases; unmatched junction bases: 11. The CDR3 loop reads CASSHPDRLGEQYF. The DNA of the CDR3 is TGTGCCAGCAGCCACCCGGACAGGTTGGGGGAGCAGTACTTC.

The V gene is TRBV7-2, the J gene TRBJ1-6, with D hard to call. This CDR3 comprises 13 residues. Trimming took off 1 base at V and 11 bases at J, with 9 bases between the two ends. Germline V CDR1 and CDR2: SGHTA, FQGNSA. CDR3 in amino acids: CASSLVAAAPLHF. The CDR3 DNA sequence: TGTGCCAGCAGCTTAGTCGCGGCGGCACCCCTCCACTTT. Supplemented by reference TRBV7-2 and TRBJ1-6, the full variable domain reads GAGVSQSPSNKVTEKGKDVELRCDPISGHTALYWYRQSLGQGLEFLIYFQGNSAPDKSGLPSDRFSAERTGGSVSTLTIQRTQQEDSAVYLCASSLVAAAPLHFGNGTRLTVT.

The chain links TRBV5-1 to TRBJ1-1, with D hard to call. The CDR3 has 13 amino acids. Between the trimmed V and J ends, which lost 1 base and 4 bases, there was a span of 8 bases. CDR1 SGHRS and CDR2 YFSETQ come from the germline V gene. The chain's CDR3 is CASSLTVGTEAFF. The CDR3 nucleotides are TGCGCCAGCAGCTTGACAGTGGGCACTGAAGCTTTCTTT. Supplemented by reference TRBV5-1 and TRBJ1-1, the full variable domain reads KAGVTQTPRYLIKTRGQQVTLSCSPISGHRSVSWYQQTPGQGLQFLFEYFSETQRNKGNFPGRFSGRQFSNSRSEMNVSTLELGDSALYLCASSLTVGTEAFFGQGTRLTVV.

The V call is TRBV10-3, the J call TRBJ1-6; weak D call: TRBD1 (5 bases). Germline V gene data show CDR1 as ENHRY and CDR2 as SYGVKD. The CDR3 is 15 amino acids. V lost 5 bases and J lost 7, with 15 bases in between. This CDR3 reads CAISSAGTGNSPLHF. The CDR3 DNA reads as TGTGCCATCAGTTCAGCCGGGACTGGGAATTCACCCCTCCACTTT.

This clone occurred once. The chain links TRBV10-3 to TRBJ1-5; no clear D. Trimming cost V 5 bases and J 6 bases, with 11 bases left between them. The CDR3 consists of 13 residues. CDR1 ENHRY and CDR2 SYGVKD come from the germline V gene. Here the CDR3 reads CAISPEEGQPQHF. The CDR3 region has the DNA TGTGCCATCAGTCCTGAGGAGGGTCAGCCCCAGCATTTT.